The 4 T cell receptor beta chains in this list originate from one sample, sequenced in a study of T cell changes during pregnancy in multiple sclerosis. TCRdb's table, derived via immunoSEQ multiplex PCR, lists solely in-frame clones and lacks some. The table has around 40,000 clones, 91% seen once. The sample in question was CD4+ T cells from peripheral blood mononuclear cells, obtained before pregnancy. The origin of the receptors is a female donor with multiple sclerosis, enrolled in a pregnancy study.

The chain couples TRBV5-1 to TRBJ1-2, with 7 bases lining up with TRBD1. This CDR3 is built from 14 residues. V lost 2 bases and J lost 6; bases outside the gene matches: 7. The germline V gene has CDR1 SGHRS and CDR2 YFSETQ. The CDR3 region is CASSLARDSHGYTF. As DNA, the CDR3 is TGCGCCAGCAGCTTAGCAAGGGACAGCCATGGCTACACCTTC.

The chain recombines TRBV5-6 with TRBJ1-2; weak D call: TRBD1 (5 bases). V lost 1 base, J lost 1 base, and 8 bases lay in between. There are 14 residues in the CDR3. Germline V gene lookup returns CDR1 SGHDT and CDR2 YYEEEE. The CDR3 DNA reads TGTGCCAGCAGCTTGATTAGGGGTAACTATGGCTACACCTTC. It encodes CASSLIRGNYGYTF.

The chain recombines TRBV18 with TRBJ1-6, with a possible D match to TRBD1 (5 bases). CDR1 is KGHSH and CDR2 is LQKENI in the germline V gene. V lost 6 bases and J 7 bases, leaving 16 bases between the germline ends. The CDR3 length is 15 residues. This CDR3 reads CASSRGGRSNSPLHF. The CDR3 DNA sequence: TGTGCCAGCTCCCGCGGGGGACGGTCGAATTCACCCCTCCACTTT. The full variable domain, completed using reference TRBV18 and TRBJ1-6, is NAGVMQNPRHLVRRRGQEARLRCSPMKGHSHVYWYRQLPEEGLKFMVYLQKENIIDESGMPKERFSAEFPKEGPSILRIQQVVRGDSAAYFCASSRGGRSNSPLHFGNGTRLTVT.

The genes are TRBV5-1 and TRBJ1-3, with D perhaps matching TRBD1 (6 bases). Trimming stripped 2 bases from V and 0 bases from J, with 9 bases between. Germline CDR1 reads SGHRS; CDR2 reads YFSETQ. The CDR3 totals 15 residues. Here the CDR3 reads CASSLGQSSGNTIYF. The CDR3 region has the DNA TGCGCCAGCAGCTTAGGACAGAGCTCTGGAAACACCATATATTTT.